The 20 T cell receptor beta chains below come from one sample, sequenced in a study of cytomegalovirus exposure and HLA in healthy donors. 60 Vbeta and 13 Jbeta primers were used in PCR. Measured with immunoSEQ multiplex PCR; TCRdb has only the in-frame clones, and not every one. The table records some 200,000 clones, over 75% of them present only once. Specimen: PBMCs. The receptors shown here come from a man aged 50-60 years in good health and CMV-seronegative.

The chain uses TRBV14 and TRBJ2-5; tentative D call: TRBD1 (6 bases). The CDR3 is 13 residues long. Germline CDR1 reads SGHDN; CDR2 reads FVKESK. The V end was cut by 3 bases, the J end by 3 bases, with 8 bases between. CDR3 residues: CASSQYREETQYF. The CDR3 coding sequence is TGTGCCAGCAGCCAGTACAGGGAAGAGACCCAGTACTTC.

The CDR3 bases are TGTGCCAGCAGCGTCGACAGGGCCTACGAGCAGTACTTC. Its protein product is CASSVDRAYEQYF. The rearrangement links TRBV7-8 to TRBJ2-7; TRBD1 agrees at 7 bases. Looked up from germline, CDR1 is SGHVS and CDR2 is FQNEAQ. The CDR3 is made up of 13 amino acids. V lost 5 bases, J lost 2 bases, and 3 bases stayed unmatched.

The J gene is TRBJ1-3, the V gene TRBV10-3, with D perhaps TRBD1 (6 bases). The CDR3 has 14 residues. V was clipped by 10 bases and J by 6 bases, with 19 bases between them. CDR1 ENHRY and CDR2 SYGVKD come from the germline V gene. Here the CDR3 reads CATQGQSVENTIYF. CDR3 coding DNA: TGTGCCACTCAAGGACAGTCTGTAGAAAACACCATATATTTT.

The rearrangement joins TRBV5-1 to TRBJ2-7; 11 bases match TRBD2. With V trimmed by 4 bases and J by 3 bases, 6 bases remained unmatched. This CDR3 contains 15 residues. Per the germline V gene, CDR1 is SGHRS and CDR2 is YFSETQ. CDR3 coding DNA: TGCGCCAGCAGCCCCACACTAGCGGGGGACTACGAGCAGTACTTC. Encoded protein: CASSPTLAGDYEQYF.

This clone was picked up a small number of times. This sequence joins TRBV5-8 and TRBJ2-4, with D possibly being TRBD1 (6 bases). CDR1 SGHTS and CDR2 YDEGEE come from the germline V gene. The CDR3 runs 18 residues. Deletions cut 0 bases from V and 0 bases from J, with 16 bases between. The CDR3: CASSLEDSQRLAKNIQYF. The DNA of the CDR3 is TGTGCCAGCAGCTTGGAGGACAGCCAGCGATTAGCCAAAAACATTCAGTACTTC.

The chain combines TRBV6-5 with TRBJ2-7; D remains ambiguous. The CDR3 has 14 residues. Germline CDR1 is MNHEY and CDR2 is SVGAGI. The ends were cut back, 1 base at V and 3 bases at J, with 10 bases in the middle. The CDR3 loop reads CASSYLWQDYEQYF. The DNA for the CDR3 is TGTGCCAGCAGTTACTTGTGGCAGGACTACGAGCAGTACTTC.

This clone appeared once. The gene calls are TRBV2 and TRBJ2-1; 7 bases are shared with TRBD2. The germline V gene encodes CDR1 SNHLY and CDR2 FYNNEI. Trimming cost V 4 bases and J 6 bases; bases outside gene matches: 6. CDR3 length: 14 amino acids. The CDR3 loop is CASSGAGESNEQFF. CDR3 coding DNA: TGTGCCAGCAGTGGCGCGGGGGAGTCCAATGAGCAGTTCTTC.

CDR3 nucleotides: TGTGCCAGCAGCTTAGAAGGGGGACACACGCCTATAGAGCAGTTCTTC. The encoded protein is CASSLEGGHTPIEQFF. The chain joins TRBV7-9 to TRBJ2-1, with a tentative D call TRBD1 (6 bases). The germline V gene encodes CDR1 SEHNR and CDR2 FQNEAQ (reference sequence). V was cut by 1 base and J by 10 bases, with 20 bases left in between. The CDR3 extends over 16 amino acids.

The genes are TRBV25-1 and TRBJ1-6; D gene ambiguous. The CDR3 has 17 residues. Germline values: CDR1 MGHDK, CDR2 SYGVNS. Trimming left V 2 bases short and J 0 bases short, with 11 bases between. CDR3 nucleotide sequence: TGTGCCAGCAGTGAAGGCGGGAGGAGCTCCTATAATTCACCCCTCCACTTT. The encoded protein is CASSEGGRSSYNSPLHF.

V usage is TRBV23-1 and J usage is TRBJ1-1; D is unresolved. TRBV23-1 is assigned to the ORF class and has an uncertain function. This CDR3 contains 13 residues. The germline V and J ends were trimmed by 8 bases and 1 base, with 11 bases remaining between them. This CDR3 is CASPRGPNTEAFF. CDR3 nucleotide sequence: TGCGCCAGCCCTCGCGGGCCGAACACTGAAGCTTTCTTT.

This clone came up once. The chain carries TRBV7-6 and TRBJ2-1; 8 nucleotides agree with TRBD1. The CDR3 totals 19 residues. CDR1 SGHVS and CDR2 FNYEAQ come from the germline V gene. Germline trimming cut 4 bases from V and 2 bases from J; bases unmatched to any gene: 16. CDR3 in DNA: TGTGCCAGCAGCTCACTCCCCAGACGGGACAGGAGCCCCTACAATGAGCAGTTCTTC. Translation: CASSSLPRRDRSPYNEQFF.

The rearrangement uses TRBV7-3 and TRBJ2-1; 7 bases fit TRBD2. Losses at the gene ends were 2 bases for V and 2 bases for J; bases not matched to a gene: 3. In germline, CDR1 is SGHTA, CDR2 FQGTGA. The CDR3 runs to 15 residues. The CDR3: CASSLSLATYNEQFF. CDR3 DNA: TGTGCCAGCAGCTTATCACTAGCGACCTACAATGAGCAGTTCTTC.

This clone was seen a handful of times. This rearrangement joins TRBV5-4 to TRBJ2-7; TRBD1 aligns across 11 bases. The CDR3 extends over 14 amino acids. Germline-derived CDR1 and CDR2 are SGHNT and YYREEE (reference sequence). V dropped 4 bases and J dropped 5; count of bases not matched to a gene: 5. The CDR3 bases are TGTGCCAGCAGCCGATGGACAGGGGGCGACGAGCAGTACTTC. Protein: CASSRWTGGDEQYF.

This chain uses TRBV7-9 with TRBJ1-5, with 7 bases that match TRBD1. V was clipped by 4 bases and J by 13 bases; unmatched bases: 7. From germline, CDR1 is SEHNR and CDR2 FQNEAQ (reference sequence). The CDR3 contains 12 residues. The CDR3 DNA sequence: TGTGCCAGCAGCTCGGGACAGCGGCCGCAGCATTTT. Amino acid sequence: CASSSGQRPQHF.

V is TRBV6-5 and J is TRBJ2-7, with D tentatively TRBD1 (7 bases). Trimming pared 5 bases from V and 2 bases from J, leaving 13 bases between. The CDR3 length is 14 residues. Per the germline V gene, CDR1 is MNHEY and CDR2 is SVGAGI. The CDR3 DNA follows: TGTGCCAGCAGTCAGGCAGGGGGGCCCTACGAGCAGTACTTC. Its protein product is CASSQAGGPYEQYF.

The CDR3 bases are TGTGCCAGTAGCCAATCCACAGGGGTCGGGGCCAACGTCCTGACTTTC. Residues: CASSQSTGVGANVLTF. V and J are TRBV19 and TRBJ2-6; the match to TRBD1 covers 7 bases. The CDR3 totals 16 residues. Unmatched junction bases numbered 9, after V lost 6 bases and J lost 4 bases. Germline CDR1 LNHDA, CDR2 SQIVND (reference sequence).

This rearrangement joins TRBV2 to TRBJ2-3; possibly TRBD2 for D (5 bases). Trimming removed 3 bases at V and 4 bases at J, with 14 bases between. CDR3 length equals 15 residues. The germline CDR1 and CDR2 sequences are SNHLY and FYNNEI. CDR3 region: CASSEKASSADTQYF. DNA of the CDR3: TGTGCCAGCAGTGAGAAGGCTAGCTCTGCAGATACGCAGTATTTT.

The rearrangement joins TRBV6-5 to TRBJ2-5; D is unclear. The closer fit of TRBJ2-7 to the DNA end suggests the J call may be wrong. The CDR3 runs 15 residues. Germline CDR1 MNHEY, CDR2 SVGAGI. The CDR3 bases are TGTGCCAGCACCAAATATAGCCCTACGACCTACGAGCAGTACTTC. Protein product: CASTKYSPTTYEQYF.

A few counts support this clone. This chain uses TRBV7-2 with TRBJ2-4; TRBD1 matches at 7 bases. The CDR3 has 16 residues. V trimming: 5 bases; J trimming: 0 bases; junction bases outside the gene matches: 7. CDR1 and CDR2 (germline): SGHTA, FQGNSA. Here the CDR3 DNA reads TGTGCCAGCAGCGCACAGGGGACCCTAGCCAAAAACATTCAGTACTTC. Its protein product is CASSAQGTLAKNIQYF.

The genes are TRBV4-1 and TRBJ2-1; TRBD2 is a possible D gene (5 bases). The CDR3 runs 16 residues. The V end lost 0 bases, the J end lost 5 bases, and 14 bases lay between the germline ends. Germline CDR1 reads MGHRA; CDR2 reads YSYEKL. The CDR3: CASSQDLTTSNNEQFF. The CDR3 DNA reads as TGCGCCAGCAGCCAAGATCTGACTACCTCTAACAATGAGCAGTTCTTC.